This passage covers 7 T cell receptor beta chains from one sample sequenced in a study of blood T cell repertoires in COVID-19. Assay: immunoSEQ multiplex PCR; the TCRdb copy retains only in-frame clones and omits some. The profile shows just over 60,000 clones, around 80% of them singletons. The sequenced sample consisted of peripheral blood. The receptors here all came from a young man with COVID-19, enrolled during active disease.

V and J are TRBV24-1 and TRBJ1-2; D may be TRBD1 (6 bases). Deletions cut 7 bases from V and 3 bases from J, with 8 bases between. The CDR3 is 12 amino acids. Germline CDR1 is KGHDR and CDR2 is SFDVKD. The CDR3 sequence: CATSRGDYGYTF. In nucleotides, the CDR3 is TGTGCCACCAGCAGGGGCGACTATGGCTACACCTTC.

This chain connects TRBV28 to TRBJ1-3; unclear D gene. The CDR3 runs to 16 residues. CDR1 and CDR2 (germline): MDHEN, SYDVKM. The V end lost 0 bases, the J end lost 10 bases, and 19 bases lay between the germline ends. For the CDR3, the DNA is TGTGCCAGCAGTTTATGGACGTTGACAATCCCGCCTACCATATATTTT. This gives the protein CASSLWTLTIPPTIYF. The variable domain in full, with the rest retrieved from reference TRBV28 and TRBJ1-3, is DVKVTQSSRYLVKRTGEKVFLECVQDMDHENMFWYRQDPGLGLRLIYFSYDVKMKEKGDIPEGYSVSREKKERFSLILESASTNQTSMYLCASSLWTLTIPPTIYFGEGSWLTVV.

V is TRBV11-1 and J is TRBJ2-3, with D possibly being TRBD2 (5 bases). Germline CDR1 reads SGHAT; CDR2 reads FQDESV (reference sequence). The CDR3 covers 12 residues. V lost 4 bases, J lost 7 bases, and 9 bases lay in between. CDR3 residues: CASSSSGNTQYF. CDR3 nucleotides: TGTGCCAGCAGCTCCTCCGGGAATACGCAGTATTTT.

This clone has just a few counts. V usage is TRBV19 and J usage is TRBJ1-2; tentatively, D is TRBD1 (6 bases). The CDR3 totals 16 residues. Trimming took off 3 bases at V and 4 bases at J, with 18 bases between the two ends. CDR1 and CDR2 (germline): LNHDA, SQIVND (reference sequence). The CDR3 DNA reads as TGTGCCAGTAGTATCGAGGAGCGGACAGCCCCCTATGGCTACACCTTC. Its protein is CASSIEERTAPYGYTF.

The chain joins TRBV6-2 or TRBV6-3 to TRBJ1-2; D is unresolved. In germline, CDR1 is MNHEY, CDR2 SVGEGT. The CDR3 is 13 residues long. Trimming cost V 5 bases and J 0 bases, with 7 bases left between them. CDR3: CASSPGTNYGYTF. The DNA of the CDR3 is TGTGCCAGCAGTCCAGGAACTAACTATGGCTACACCTTC.

The CDR3 here is CASKGWTSGRGETQYF. CDR3 coding DNA: TGTGCCAGCAAGGGGTGGACTAGCGGGAGGGGAGAGACCCAGTACTTC. The chain uses TRBV11-2 and TRBJ2-5; 15 nucleotides agree with TRBD2. V shed 7 bases, J shed 4 bases, and the junction held 7 bases outside the gene matches. From germline, CDR1 is SGHAT and CDR2 FQNNGV. CDR3 size: 16 residues.

The chain combines TRBV7-9 with TRBJ2-7, with TRBD2 identical over 8 bases. The V gene end was trimmed by 2 bases and the J gene end by 6 bases; junction bases not matched to a gene: 9. The germline gives CDR1 SEHNR, CDR2 FQNEAQ (reference sequence). The CDR3 is 15 residues long. Written as DNA, the CDR3 is TGTGCCAGCAGCTTAAATCCTTCGGGAGGGGGCGAGCAGTACTTC. This sequence encodes CASSLNPSGGGEQYF.